This T cell receptor (beta chain) was observed in a study of blood T cells in healthy people across ages. The germline gives CDR1 SEHNR, CDR2 FQNEAQ (reference sequence). Trimming took 5 bases from V and 1 from J, leaving 12 bases between them. CDR3 length: 14 amino acids. This clonotype was counted only a few times. A sample-barcoded 5' primer and a J-beta primer mix were used in a second PCR of about 6 to 11 cycles. TCRdb reprocessed the 5' RACE reads with MiXCR, giving one entry per CDR3 protein. Of roughly 800,000 distinct CDR3 sequences in the sample, approximately 25% were seen once. These records were also assigned to another study, of T cells of mothers and their children.

This chain uses TRBV7-9 with TRBJ2-7, with TRBD1 as a possible D gene (6 bases). The receptor was derived from a boy younger than 18 in good health. The sequenced sample consisted of blood. This CDR3 reads CASSPTGRSYEQYF. DNA for the CDR3: TGTGCCAGCAGCCCAACAGGGCGGTCCTACGAGCAGTACTTC. The full variable domain, rest sourced from reference TRBV7-9 and TRBJ2-7, is DTGVSQNPRHKITKRGQNVTFRCDPISEHNRLYWYRQTLGQGPEFLTYFQNEAQLEKSRLLSDRFSAERPKGSFSTLEIQRTEQGDSAMYLCASSPTGRSYEQYFGPGTRLTVT.